This T cell receptor (beta chain) was documented in a study of T cells in Graves' hyperthyroidism and ophthalmopathy (dated by TCRdb to about 2019). At the level of the whole study: Peripheral blood samples were taken at the time of initial diagnosis, prior to any treatment. For training and testing, the approximately 92 patients in the discovery cohort were randomly divided in a 7:3 ratio. In roughly six Graves' hyperthyroidism patients, the study also compared T-cell repertoires from thyroid tissue with T-cell repertoires from blood. The paper describes TCR Vbeta CDR3 sequencing of fewer than 150 peripheral blood samples, made up of 43 ophthalmopathy patients, 70 to 75 hyperthyroidism patients and approximately 17 progressor patients. Prospective prediction of ophthalmopathy was tested in an independent validation cohort of 18 to 20 hyperthyroidism patients and 17 patients who later progressed to ophthalmopathy. Once sampling was done, hyperthyroidism patients were given methimazole at a starting dose of 30 mg daily, whereas ophthalmopathy patients were given high-dose intravenous methylprednisolone. To identify TCR V-J signatures that set the groups apart, the researchers used a discovery cohort of 90 to 100 patients, made up of roughly 40 with Graves' ophthalmopathy and about 59 with stable Graves' hyperthyroidism.

The study at large found these results: Most expanded thyroid clonotypes (frequency above 0.001) were also detected in blood, a finding suggesting that blood repertoires may reflect thyroid immune responses. Sample size was not statistically predetermined, and blinding of investigators to group allocation was not performed. Ophthalmopathy was separated from stable hyperthyroidism by a 13 V-J signature model, with 85% to 90% sensitivity and 81% to 82% specificity obtained in cross-validation and 80%/75% obtained in testing. In validation, the model predicted progression to ophthalmopathy a median of roughly 6.1 months before onset, with roughly 70% sensitivity and around 76% specificity.

The CDR3 sequence holds 14 residues, the cysteine and phenylalanine included. Only CDR3 DNA remains: 42 bases, in frame from the first base. V drops 6 bases and J drops 5 bases, leaving 16 bases in between. Ophthalmopathy patients had moderately to severely active disease, Clinical Activity Score of at least 3, NOSPECS grade of at least 4, and duration under 3 months. Patients with uncontrolled infections, other autoimmune diseases, pregnancy or lactation were excluded. Diagnoses were established on the basis of clinical symptoms, serum thyroxine and TRAb, thyroid ultrasound, and orbital computed tomography. PBMCs were isolated from 8 to 10 ml of fresh peripheral blood by Ficoll-Paque density gradient centrifugation. Trizol reagent was used to extract total RNA, and RNA quality was then checked on an Agilent 2100 Bioanalyzer. The TCR beta CDR3 regions were amplified from the RNA transcripts. A first-round RT-PCR of the TCR CDR3 used the HTBI primer set with the Qiagen OneStep RT-PCR kit. Libraries were constructed in a second round of multiplex PCR, after which size selection and purification were carried out. Libraries were sequenced paired-end with 100 bp reads on an Illumina HiSeq2000. The source study handled its data this way. SOAPnuke was used to process the raw data, throwing out any read that contained adapters or uncalled bases, had a mean Phred below 15, or lacked an exact constant-primer or identifier match. High-quality paired reads were merged using COPE v1.2.5, and each unique nucleotide sequence was defined as a clonotype. MiTCR v1.1 was used to align clonotypes to the IMGT TRBV, TRBD and TRBJ reference segments. Only V-J combinations with frequency above 0.0001, covering about 99% of repertoires, were analysed. The TCS score was defined as the ratio of F50 (clonal expansion) to E x V (chaos), calculated using BLOSUM62-based TCRdist between CDR3 peptides within each V-J. Welch's t-statistics and random forest reduced some 510 V-J features to roughly 13, which were used in a naive Bayes classifier (R e1071). TCRdb's own reprocessing of the public reads used fastp at Q25 and MiXCR and kept productive beta chains. Each CDR3 protein appears once, grouped with its most common genes and DNA. The V and J calls reflect TCRdb's pipeline rather than the authors' work. The sample table shows some 490,000 distinct CDR3 sequences, and 15% to 20% are seen once. 25% to 30% of the sample is taken by the ten largest.

This clonotype was detected many times. The antigen it binds to is not known. It has no much larger one-base neighbor in the sample; base qualities were not kept. Sequencing was carried out using blood. This TCR came from a woman in her twenties or thirties with Graves' ophthalmopathy. Here the chain combines TRBV12-3 or TRBV12-4 and TRBJ2-5; the D call is possibly TRBD1 or TRBD2, each sharing 5 bases. The sequenced DNA is TGTGCCAGCAGCCTCCGACCAGAGGGGGAGACCCAGTACTTC. Its translation reads: CASSLRPEGETQYF.